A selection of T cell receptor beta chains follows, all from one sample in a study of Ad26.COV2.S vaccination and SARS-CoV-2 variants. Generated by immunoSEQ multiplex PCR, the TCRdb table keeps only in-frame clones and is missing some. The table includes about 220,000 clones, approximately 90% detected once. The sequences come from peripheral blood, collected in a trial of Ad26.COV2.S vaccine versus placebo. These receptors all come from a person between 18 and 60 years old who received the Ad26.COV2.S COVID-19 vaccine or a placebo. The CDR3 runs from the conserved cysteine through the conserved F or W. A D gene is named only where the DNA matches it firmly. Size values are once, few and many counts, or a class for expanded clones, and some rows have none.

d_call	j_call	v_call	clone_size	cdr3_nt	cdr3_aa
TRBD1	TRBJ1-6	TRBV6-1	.	TGTGCCAGCAGTGACCCGGGACAGGGCAATTCACCCCTCCACTTT	CASSDPGQGNSPLHF
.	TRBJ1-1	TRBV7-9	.	TGTGCCAGCAGCTTAGTGGGCGGGGCCAACACTGAAGCTTTCTTT	CASSLVGGANTEAFF
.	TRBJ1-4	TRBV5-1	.	TGCGCCAGCGGCCTAACCATGGACCATGAAAAACTGTTTTTT	CASGLTMDHEKLFF
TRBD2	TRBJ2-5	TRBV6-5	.	TGTGCCAGCCACTTAACTAGCGGGGGCGCGGAGACCCAGTACTTC	CASHLTSGGAETQYF
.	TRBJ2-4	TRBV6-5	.	TGTGCCAGCAGTTATGGGGTGGGCAAAAACATTCAGTACTTC	CASSYGVGKNIQYF
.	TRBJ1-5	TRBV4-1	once	TGCGCCAGCAGCCAAGAAATCGGCGGGATCCTGAGCAAGCCCCAGCATTTT	CASSQEIGGILSKPQHF
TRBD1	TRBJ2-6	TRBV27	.	TGTGCCAGCAGTCCTGGGACAGCCTCTGGGGCCAACGTCCTGACTTTC	CASSPGTASGANVLTF
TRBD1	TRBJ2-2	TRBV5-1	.	TGCGCCAGCAGCTTGGAAGGACAGGGCTTTGGCGGGGAGCTGTTTTTT	CASSLEGQGFGGELFF
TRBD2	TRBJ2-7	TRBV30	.	TGTGCCTGGAGTACCGGGACTAACCGAAAGCAGTACTTC	CAWSTGTNRKQYF
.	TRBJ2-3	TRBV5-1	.	TGCGCCAGCAGCTGGTCGGCGGGACTCAGCACAGATACGCAGTATTTT	CASSWSAGLSTDTQYF
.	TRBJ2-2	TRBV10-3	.	TGTGCCATCAGTGAGGGGGAACTAGCATGGGACACCGGGGAGCTGTTTTTT	CAISEGELAWDTGELFF
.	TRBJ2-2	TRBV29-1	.	TGCAGCGTCCAGGGGCAAAGGACCGGGGAGCTGTTTTTT	CSVQGQRTGELFF
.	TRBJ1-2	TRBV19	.	TGTGCCAGTAGTATAGACAGGATCTATGGCTACACCTTC	CASSIDRIYGYTF
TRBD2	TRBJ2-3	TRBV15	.	TGTGCCACCAGCGAGCGGGGGCCCACAGATACGCAGTATTTT	CATSERGPTDTQYF
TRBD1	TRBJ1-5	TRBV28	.	TGTGCCAGCAGTGACCTACCGGGACAGGGCTATCAGCCCCAGCATTTT	CASSDLPGQGYQPQHF
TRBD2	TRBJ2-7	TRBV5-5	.	TGTGCCAGCAGACTCGGACTAGCCTACGAGCAGTACTTC	CASRLGLAYEQYF
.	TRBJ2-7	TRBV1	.	TGCACCAGCAGCCAGGGATCCCCAACCGGGACTAGCGGGAGTAGCCCCTACGAGCAGTACTTC	CTSSQGSPTGTSGSSPYEQYF
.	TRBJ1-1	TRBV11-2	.	TGTGCCAGCAGCCCCGGACAGTATACGAACACTGAAGCTTTCTTT	CASSPGQYTNTEAFF
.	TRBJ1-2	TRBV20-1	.	TGCACCGTGTCCCACTATGGCTACACCTTC	CTVSHYGYTF
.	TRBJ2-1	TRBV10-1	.	TGCGCCAGCAGTCTGGGGCGGGGGCCTAGGGATGAGCAGTTCTTC	CASSLGRGPRDEQFF
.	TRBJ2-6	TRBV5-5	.	TGTGCCAGCAGCTCCCCGGTCTCTGGGGCCAACGTCCTGACTTTC	CASSSPVSGANVLTF
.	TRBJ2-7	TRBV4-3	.	TGCGCCAGCAGCCGCTCCCTAGATTCCACCTACGAGCAGTACTTC	CASSRSLDSTYEQYF
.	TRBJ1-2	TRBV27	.	TGTGCCAGCAGTTTATACGGGGGCGGCGGCTACACCTTC	CASSLYGGGGYTF
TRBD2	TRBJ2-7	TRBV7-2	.	TGTGCCAGCAGCTTCCTTAGCGGATTAGCGGGAGGTTCGTACGAGCAGTACTTC	CASSFLSGLAGGSYEQYF
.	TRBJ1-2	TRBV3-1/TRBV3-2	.	TGTGCCAGCAGCCAAGGGGCAGGGGTAATGGACTACACCTTC	CASSQGAGVMDYTF
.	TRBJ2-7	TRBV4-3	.	TGCGCCAGCAGCCAAGATTACCCAGGTCCATCTTACGAGCAGTACTTC	CASSQDYPGPSYEQYF
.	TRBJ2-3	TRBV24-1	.	TGTGCCACCAGTGATGTTGCAACCGGGGATAGCACAGATACGCAGTATTTT	CATSDVATGDSTDTQYF
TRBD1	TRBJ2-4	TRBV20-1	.	TGCAGTGCTAGTTATGGGACAGCAGTTATAGCCAAAAACATTCAGTACTTC	CSASYGTAVIAKNIQYF
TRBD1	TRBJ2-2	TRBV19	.	TGTGCCAGTAAGGGGACAGGGGAAAGTTTCGGGGAGCTGTTTTTT	CASKGTGESFGELFF
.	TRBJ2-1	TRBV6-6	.	TGTGCCAGCAGTTACTCGAGCCGAATTGAGCAGTTCTTC	CASSYSSRIEQFF
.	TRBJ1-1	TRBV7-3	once	TGTGCCAGCAGCCAAGGAGGGGGAGACACTGAAGCTTTCTTT	CASSQGGGDTEAFF
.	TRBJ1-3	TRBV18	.	TGTGCCAGCTCACCAGGGAGCTCTGGAAACACCATATATTTT	CASSPGSSGNTIYF
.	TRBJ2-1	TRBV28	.	TGTGCCAGCAGTTCGGGGGCTTACAATGAGCAGTTCTTC	CASSSGAYNEQFF
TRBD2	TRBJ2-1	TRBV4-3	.	TGCGCCAGCAGCCCCCGGGCTAGCGGGAGTTACAATGAGCAGTTCTTC	CASSPRASGSYNEQFF
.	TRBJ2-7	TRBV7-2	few	TGTGCCAGCAGCTTAGTGGCAGGCCTGTCCTACGAGCAGTACTTC	CASSLVAGLSYEQYF
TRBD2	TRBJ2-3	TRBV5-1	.	TGCGCCAGCAGCCCACTAGCGGGAGATACAGATACGCAGTATTTT	CASSPLAGDTDTQYF
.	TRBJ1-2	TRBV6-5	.	TGTGCCAGCAGGGGGGACCCTCCCGGGAACTATGGCTACACCTTC	CASRGDPPGNYGYTF
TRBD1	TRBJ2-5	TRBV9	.	TGTGCCAGCAGCGTAGACCCAGACAGGGGAGAGACCCAGTACTTC	CASSVDPDRGETQYF
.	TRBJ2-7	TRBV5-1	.	TGCGCCAGCAGCTTGATTCCCGTAGGATCCTACGAGCAGTACTTC	CASSLIPVGSYEQYF
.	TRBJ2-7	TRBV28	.	TGTGCCAGCAGCCTCCCGGGGGGCGTCAGGTACTTC	CASSLPGGVRYF
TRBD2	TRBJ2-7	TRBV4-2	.	TGTGCCAGCAGCCCGGGACTAGCGGGAGGGTACGAGCAGTACTTC	CASSPGLAGGYEQYF
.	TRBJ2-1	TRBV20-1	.	TGCAGTGCTAGTCACGAGGGAACGGGAAATGAGCAGTTCTTC	CSASHEGTGNEQFF
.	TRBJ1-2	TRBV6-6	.	TGTGCCAGCACCCAAGGTCGAGGGAATGGCTACACCTTC	CASTQGRGNGYTF
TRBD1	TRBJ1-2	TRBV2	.	TGTGCCAGCAGGGGGGCAGGGGGCGCAAACTATGGCTACACCTTC	CASRGAGGANYGYTF
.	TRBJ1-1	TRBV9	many	TGTGCCAGCAGCGTAGAGGGGAGGGAGACTGAAGCTTTCTTT	CASSVEGRETEAFF
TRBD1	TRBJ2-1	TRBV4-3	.	TGCGCCAGCAGCCAAGTTGCCGGGACAGGGTGGGACAATGAGCAGTTCTTC	CASSQVAGTGWDNEQFF
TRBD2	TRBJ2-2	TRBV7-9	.	TGTGCCAGCAGGGACACTAGCGGGGAAGGGGCCGGGGAGCTGTTTTTT	CASRDTSGEGAGELFF
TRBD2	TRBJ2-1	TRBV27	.	TGTGCCAGCACCACGACTAGCGGGATCCTCTACAATGAGCAGTTCTTC	CASTTTSGILYNEQFF
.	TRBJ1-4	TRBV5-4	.	TGTGCCAGCAGCTCGCAGGGTAGGGATGAAAAACTGTTTTTT	CASSSQGRDEKLFF
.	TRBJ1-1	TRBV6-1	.	TGTGCCAGCAGTGAAGCTGTTTACCGGGTAAGGGACACTGAAGCTTTCTTT	CASSEAVYRVRDTEAFF